Following are 29 T cell receptor beta chains from one sample sequenced in a study of T cell repertoires in cytomegalovirus infection. TCRdb used MiXCR to reprocess the reads, holding one entry per CDR3 protein. The sample contains under 600,000 distinct CDR3 sequences, approximately 15% of which appear only once. The material sequenced was CD8+ T cells from PBMCs. The receptors derive from a human donor in good health (CMV status not recorded). Some clones in this sample may be carry-over from other donors' samples.

This clonotype occurred many times. The rearrangement joins TRBV6-2 or TRBV6-3 to TRBJ2-1; D is tentatively TRBD1 or TRBD2 (5 bases each). V lost 2 bases and J 9 bases, leaving 14 bases between the germline ends. CDR3 length equals 14 residues. Germline values: CDR1 MNHEY, CDR2 SVGEGT. The CDR3 reads CASSYEGPGREQFF. The CDR3 nucleotides read TGTGCCAGCAGTTACGAGGGACCGGGACGTGAGCAGTTCTTC.

The chain couples TRBV28 to TRBJ1-2; D is uncertain. This CDR3 has 14 residues. Germline V gives CDR1 MDHEN, CDR2 SYDVKM. Trimming left V 5 bases short and J 4 bases short, with 14 bases between. DNA for the CDR3: TGTGCCAGCAGTCGGAGGAGCCGACCCTATGGCTACACCTTC. Its protein product is CASSRRSRPYGYTF.

This clonotype was picked up many times. This rearrangement joins TRBV6-1 to TRBJ1-1; D is undetermined. CDR3 length: 14 residues. From germline, CDR1 is MNHNS and CDR2 SASEGT. V was cut by 10 bases and J by 1 base, with 16 bases left in between. CDR3 DNA: TGTGCCACTCTGAACTCCGATACGAACACTGAAGCTTTCTTT. Protein sequence: CATLNSDTNTEAFF.

A few counts support this clonotype. The CDR3 end shows no conserved phenylalanine or tryptophan, and so a read error is likely. The DNA is left out, because the CDR3 cannot be placed on it with certainty; the CDR3 is given as TCRdb lists it. CDR3 amino acids: CASSLTASNYGYTL. The chain is built from TRBV27 and TRBJ1-2; the table's TRBD1 call for D was not verified on the DNA. Germline CDR1 reads MNHEY; CDR2 reads SMNVEV (reference sequence). The CDR3 is made up of 14 amino acids, end residues included.

The chain has TRBV5-1 and TRBJ2-7; a weak D match, TRBD1 (5 bases). This CDR3 spans 15 amino acids. The germline CDR1 and CDR2 sequences are SGHRS and YFSETQ. V was trimmed by 7 bases and J by 0 bases, leaving 17 bases between them. CDR3: CASFRGEVSSYEQYF. The CDR3 DNA sequence: TGCGCCAGCTTTAGGGGTGAGGTCTCCTCCTACGAGCAGTACTTC. Full variable domain (rest looked up from reference TRBV5-1 and TRBJ2-7): KAGVTQTPRYLIKTRGQQVTLSCSPISGHRSVSWYQQTPGQGLQFLFEYFSETQRNKGNFPGRFSGRQFSNSRSEMNVSTLELGDSALYLCASFRGEVSSYEQYFGPGTRLTVT.

This clonotype was seen a handful of times. The rearrangement links TRBV9 to TRBJ2-6, with D possibly TRBD2 on 7 matching bases. Germline V gives CDR1 SGDLS, CDR2 YYNGEE. The CDR3 has 18 amino acids. Trimming pared 1 base from V and 4 bases from J, leaving 18 bases between. This chain's CDR3 is CASSVLRGAPSGANVLTF. Written as DNA, the CDR3 is TGTGCCAGCAGCGTACTTCGGGGGGCCCCGTCGGGGGCCAACGTCCTGACTTTC. Full variable domain (rest looked up from reference TRBV9 and TRBJ2-6): DSGVTQTPKHLITATGQRVTLRCSPRSGDLSVYWYQQSLDQGLQFLIQYYNGEERAKGNILERFSAQQFPDLHSELNLSSLELGDSALYFCASSVLRGAPSGANVLTFGAGSRLTVL.

This clonotype was detected ten times or more. This CDR3 reads CASSQSAYSNQPQHF. CDR3 DNA: TGTGCCAGCAGTCAAAGCGCATATAGCAATCAGCCCCAGCATTTT. J is TRBJ1-5 and V is TRBV27; no definite D call. The V and J ends lost 5 bases and 0 bases respectively, with 11 bases between them. Germline V gene data show CDR1 as MNHEY and CDR2 as SMNVEV (reference sequence). The length of the CDR3 is 15 residues.

This clonotype was counted a few times. The chain recombines TRBV5-1 with TRBJ2-3; tentatively, D is TRBD2 (6 bases). Germline assignment: CDR1 SGHRS and CDR2 YFSETQ. V was pared by 5 bases and J by 0 bases, with 10 bases between. The CDR3 spans 14 residues. CDR3 DNA sequence: TGCGCCAGCAGGGAGGAGGGCAGCACAGATACGCAGTATTTT. It is translated as CASREEGSTDTQYF.

The chain uses TRBV27 and TRBJ2-7; 8 positions agree with TRBD1. Looked up from germline, CDR1 is MNHEY and CDR2 is SMNVEV (reference sequence). There are 16 residues in the CDR3. The V and J ends lost 3 bases and 3 bases, in that order; junction bases with no gene match: 10. In DNA form, the CDR3 reads TGTGCCAGCAGTTTCTCGTCGGGACAGGAATTCTACGAGCAGTACTTC. Its protein is CASSFSSGQEFYEQYF.

The rearrangement joins TRBV2 to TRBJ1-4, with a weak D call TRBD1 (5 bases). There are 15 residues in the CDR3. CDR1 SNHLY and CDR2 FYNNEI come from the germline V gene. The V end was cut by 2 bases, the J end by 8 bases, with 15 bases between. DNA of the CDR3: TGTGCCAGCAGTGAAACCGGCCAGGGCGTGGAAAAACTGTTTTTT. Translated: CASSETGQGVEKLFF.

Turning to this clonotype: Given a much more abundant clone one base away, this may be a read error. The chain employs TRBV11-2 and TRBJ1-1, with D unclear. Germline values: CDR1 SGHAT, CDR2 FQNNGV. Trimming pared 7 bases from V and 5 bases from J, leaving 23 bases between. The CDR3 sequence is 16 residues long. Here the CDR3 reads CASTLNPPGWNTEAFF. The CDR3 coding sequence is TGTGCCAGCACCCTAAACCCACCGGGATGGAATACTGAAGCTTTCTTT.

This clonotype was found many times. In nucleotides, the CDR3 is TGTGCCAGCAGTTTATCGAACCAAGGGGGAAGCACAGATACGCAGTATTTT. This codes for CASSLSNQGGSTDTQYF. This sequence joins TRBV27 and TRBJ2-3; D might be TRBD1 (6 bases). The CDR3 covers 17 residues. In germline, CDR1 is MNHEY, CDR2 SMNVEV (reference sequence). Trimming cost V 0 bases and J 0 bases, with 13 bases left between them.

DNA of the CDR3: TGTGCCAGCAGTACCCTGATGAGCGGGAGGGCCTTGGAGACCCAGTACTTC. It translates to CASSTLMSGRALETQYF. This chain links TRBV6-2 or TRBV6-3 with TRBJ2-5, with TRBD2 matching 10 bases. Germline assignment: CDR1 MNHEY and CDR2 SVGEGT. The V and J ends lost 5 bases and 5 bases, in that order; junction bases with no gene match: 14. The CDR3 contains 17 residues.

This chain uses TRBV5-1 with TRBJ2-1; a weak D match, TRBD2 (5 bases). Germline V gene data show CDR1 as SGHRS and CDR2 as YFSETQ. The germline V and J ends were trimmed by 6 bases and 8 bases, with 9 bases remaining between them. The CDR3 has 11 amino acids. The DNA for the CDR3 is TGCGCCAGCAATCTCGGGGATGAGCAGTTCTTC. It codes for CASNLGDEQFF.

This clonotype occurred a few times. The rearrangement links TRBV4-1 to TRBJ1-6; no reliable D call. Trimming left V 1 base short and J 5 bases short, with 12 bases between. The germline gives CDR1 MGHRA, CDR2 YSYEKL. The CDR3 covers 16 residues. The CDR3 DNA reads TGCGCCAGCAGCCAAGCGGTCCAAGCCCATAATTCACCCCTCCACTTT. As protein: CASSQAVQAHNSPLHF.

This clonotype was seen repeatedly, ten times or more. This chain joins TRBV19 and TRBJ2-1; D is uncertain. CDR1 and CDR2 from the germline V gene are LNHDA and SQIVND (reference sequence). This CDR3 is 11 amino acids long. Deletions cut 1 base from V and 9 bases from J, with 4 bases between. In DNA form, the CDR3 reads TGTGCCAGTAGTATAGGAGCTGAGCAGTTCTTC. The encoded protein is CASSIGAEQFF.

Ten or more counts support this clonotype. V gene TRBV11-2 combines with J gene TRBJ2-7, with 7 bases lining up with TRBD2. This CDR3 is built from 14 residues. In germline, CDR1 is SGHAT, CDR2 FQNNGV. V dropped 7 bases and J dropped 3; count of bases not matched to a gene: 9. The CDR3 loop reads CASTLWGGSYEQYF. The CDR3 DNA follows: TGTGCCAGCACCCTATGGGGGGGTAGCTACGAGCAGTACTTC.

This clonotype has more than one count but fewer than ten. This chain uses TRBV28 with TRBJ2-3; maybe TRBD2 (5 bases). The V and J ends lost 7 bases and 1 base respectively, with 21 bases between them. This CDR3 is built from 17 residues. Germline V CDR1 and CDR2: MDHEN, SYDVKM. The CDR3 sequence: CASTFLKLGIGTDTQYF. DNA of the CDR3: TGTGCCAGCACCTTCTTGAAACTAGGTATCGGCACAGATACGCAGTATTTT.

This clonotype was seen ten or more times. The chain couples TRBV11-2 to TRBJ1-1; 8 bases are shared with TRBD1. In germline, CDR1 is SGHAT, CDR2 FQNNGV. Unmatched junction bases numbered 12, after V lost 2 bases and J lost 4 bases. This CDR3 has 17 residues. CDR3 sequence (DNA): TGTGCCAGCAGCTTATGGGATCGGACAGGGAAGAGCACTGAAGCTTTCTTT. Its protein product is CASSLWDRTGKSTEAFF. Complete variable domain (other parts from reference TRBV11-2 and TRBJ1-1): EAGVAQSPRYKIIEKRQSVAFWCNPISGHATLYWYQQILGQGPKLLIQFQNNGVVDDSQLPKDRFSAERLKGVDSTLKIQPAKLEDSAVYLCASSLWDRTGKSTEAFFGQGTRLTVV.

This clonotype was counted at least ten times. The DNA of the CDR3 is TGTGCCATCAGTGGGGCACTAGCCTCGCAAGGGGAGCAGTTCTTC. It codes for CAISGALASQGEQFF. This chain links TRBV10-3 with TRBJ2-1; a possible D gene is TRBD2 (6 bases). V was trimmed by 4 bases and J by 10 bases, leaving 20 bases between them. CDR1 ENHRY and CDR2 SYGVKD come from the germline V gene. The CDR3 runs to 15 residues.

This clonotype came up many times. This sequence joins TRBV12-3 or TRBV12-4 and TRBJ2-1; D is perhaps TRBD2 (7 bases). The CDR3 sequence is 15 residues long. Trimming shortened V by 6 bases and J by 2 bases, and 14 bases separated the two germline ends. The CDR3 DNA is TGTGCCAGCAGCCTACCGGGGGGCACCTACAATGAGCAGTTCTTC. It is translated as CASSLPGGTYNEQFF.

The chain employs TRBV6-5 and TRBJ1-1, with 7 bases matching TRBD1. The length of the CDR3 is 16 residues. Germline V gene lookup returns CDR1 MNHEY and CDR2 SVGAGI. V lost 0 bases and J lost 4; bases outside the gene matches: 8. This CDR3 is CASSYSRTPGGTEAFF. The CDR3 DNA sequence: TGTGCCAGCAGTTACTCACGGACCCCAGGGGGCACTGAAGCTTTCTTT.

This clonotype was detected ten times or more. The chain recombines TRBV12-3 or TRBV12-4 with TRBJ2-1; D gene ambiguous. This CDR3 comprises 11 residues. V was cut by 7 bases and J by 10 bases, with 11 bases left in between. CDR3: CASILSGEQFF. Here the CDR3 DNA reads TGTGCCAGCATCCTTAGTGGAGAGCAGTTCTTC.

A few counts support this clonotype. This chain links TRBV19 with TRBJ2-6, with no clear D. The CDR3 has 13 amino acids. Germline V lookup: CDR1 LNHDA, CDR2 SQIVND (reference sequence). Trimming left V 10 bases short and J 0 bases short, with 7 bases between. The chain's CDR3 is CATTTSGANVLTF. The CDR3, as DNA: TGTGCCACCACGACCTCTGGGGCCAACGTCCTGACTTTC.

The chain joins TRBV5-1 to TRBJ2-7; D remains ambiguous. The germline CDR1 and CDR2 sequences are SGHRS and YFSETQ. The V gene lost 0 bases and the J gene lost 6 bases, with 7 bases spanning the gap. The CDR3 covers 12 residues. The CDR3 bases are TGCGCCAGCAGCTTGGTAGGGATCGAGCAGTACTTC. This translates into CASSLVGIEQYF.

The chain links TRBV19 to TRBJ2-6; D not resolved. Trimming took off 4 bases at V and 4 bases at J, with 8 bases between the two ends. Germline CDR1 and CDR2: LNHDA and SQIVND (reference sequence). The CDR3 spans 14 residues. The CDR3 sequence: CASSNSIGANVLTF. In nucleotides, the CDR3 is TGTGCCAGTAGTAACAGTATCGGGGCCAACGTCCTGACTTTC.

This clonotype was picked up a small number of times. The V call is TRBV20-1, the J call TRBJ2-5; D remains unclear. Trimming took off 0 bases at V and 10 bases at J, with 21 bases between the two ends. This CDR3 region has 15 residues. Germline lookup yields CDR1 DFQATT and CDR2 SNEGSKA (reference sequence). The CDR3, as DNA: TGCAGTGCTAGAGATAAGTCCACCGAGTGGGTGTACCAGTACTTC. It codes for CSARDKSTEWVYQYF.

This clonotype appeared many times. The chain carries TRBV27 and TRBJ2-7; D gene unclear. This CDR3 comprises 13 residues. Trimming left V 6 bases short and J 2 bases short, with 11 bases between. In germline, CDR1 is MNHEY, CDR2 SMNVEV (reference sequence). CDR3 sequence (DNA): TGTGCCAGCAGCTCCTCCGGGCCCTACGAGCAGTACTTC. This gives the protein CASSSSGPYEQYF.

This clonotype is a singleton in its sample. A much more abundant neighbour one base away suggests this may be a read error. This sequence joins TRBV7-3 and TRBJ2-3, with D possibly matching TRBD1 (6 bases). The CDR3 runs 19 residues. The germline CDR1 and CDR2 sequences are SGHTA and FQGTGA. The CDR3 is CASSSSNPRGEAYTDMQYF. The CDR3 nucleotides read TGTGCCAGCAGCTCCTCCAACCCCAGGGGTGAGGCCTACACAGATATGCAGTATTTT.